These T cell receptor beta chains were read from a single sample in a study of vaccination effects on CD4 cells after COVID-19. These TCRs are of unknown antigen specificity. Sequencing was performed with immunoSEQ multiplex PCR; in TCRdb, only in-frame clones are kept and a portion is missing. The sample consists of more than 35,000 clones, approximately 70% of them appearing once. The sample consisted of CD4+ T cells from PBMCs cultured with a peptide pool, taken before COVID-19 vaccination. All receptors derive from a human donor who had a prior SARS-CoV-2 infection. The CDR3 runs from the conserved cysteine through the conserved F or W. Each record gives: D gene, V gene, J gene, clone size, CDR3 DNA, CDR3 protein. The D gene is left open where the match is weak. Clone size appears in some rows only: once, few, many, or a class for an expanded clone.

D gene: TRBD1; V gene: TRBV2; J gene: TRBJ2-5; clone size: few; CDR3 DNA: TGTGCCAGCAGTGAAGCAACAGGGGTTCCGGAGACCCAGTACTTC; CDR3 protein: CASSEATGVPETQYF
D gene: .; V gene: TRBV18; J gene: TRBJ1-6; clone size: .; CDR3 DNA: TGTGCCAGCTCACCTTCATATAGGACGGAATCACCCCTCCACTTT; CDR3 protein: CASSPSYRTESPLHF
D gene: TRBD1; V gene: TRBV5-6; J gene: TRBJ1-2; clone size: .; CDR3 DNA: TGTGCCAGCAGCTACGACAGGGGGCTTAATGGCTACACCTTC; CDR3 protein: CASSYDRGLNGYTF
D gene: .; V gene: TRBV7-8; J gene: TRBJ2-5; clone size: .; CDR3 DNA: TGTGCCAGCAGCTTAGACTGGGGGCCCCAAGAGACCCAGTACTTC; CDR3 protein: CASSLDWGPQETQYF
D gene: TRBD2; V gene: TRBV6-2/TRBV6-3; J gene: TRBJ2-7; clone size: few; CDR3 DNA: TGTGCCAGCAGCTTTCGAGGACTAGCCGACTACGAGCAGTACTTC; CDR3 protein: CASSFRGLADYEQYF
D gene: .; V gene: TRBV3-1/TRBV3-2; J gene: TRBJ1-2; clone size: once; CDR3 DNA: TGTGCCAGCAGCCAAGGTCGCAGTTCTAACTATGGCTACACCTTC; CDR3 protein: CASSQGRSSNYGYTF
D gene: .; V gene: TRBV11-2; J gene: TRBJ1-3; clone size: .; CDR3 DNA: TGTGCCAGCAGCTTCGGAAGAGGCAACTCTGGAAACACCATATATTTT; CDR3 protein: CASSFGRGNSGNTIYF
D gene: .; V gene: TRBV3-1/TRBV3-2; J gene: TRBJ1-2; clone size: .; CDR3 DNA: TGTGCCAGCAGCCAGAGGGCGACCCTTTCTGGCTACACCTTC; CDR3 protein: CASSQRATLSGYTF
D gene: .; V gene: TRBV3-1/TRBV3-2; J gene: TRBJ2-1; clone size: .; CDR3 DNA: TGTGCCAGCAGCCCAGGGGTAGGCGAGTGGGATGAGCAGTTCTTC; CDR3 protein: CASSPGVGEWDEQFF
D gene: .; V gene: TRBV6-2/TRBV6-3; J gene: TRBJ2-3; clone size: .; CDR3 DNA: TGTGCCAGCAGTTACGGTGAGGGAGTCCGGCAGTATTTT; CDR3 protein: CASSYGEGVRQYF
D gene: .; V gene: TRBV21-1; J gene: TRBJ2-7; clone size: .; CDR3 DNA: TGTGCCAGCAGCAAACTCCCGGACGACCCCTACGAGCAGTACTTC; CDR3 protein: CASSKLPDDPYEQYF
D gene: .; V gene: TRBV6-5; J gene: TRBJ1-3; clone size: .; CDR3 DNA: TGTGCCAGTCAGACGGGCTCTGGAAACACCATATATTTT; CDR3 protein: CASQTGSGNTIYF
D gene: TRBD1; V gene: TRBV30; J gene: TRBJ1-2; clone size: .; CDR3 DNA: TGTGCCTGGGAGACAGGGACCTACACCTTC; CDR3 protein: CAWETGTYTF
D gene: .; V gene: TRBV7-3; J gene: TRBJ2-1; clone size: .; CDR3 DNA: TGTGCCAGCAGCTTGAAAGCTCACTCCTACAATGAGCAGTTCTTC; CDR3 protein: CASSLKAHSYNEQFF
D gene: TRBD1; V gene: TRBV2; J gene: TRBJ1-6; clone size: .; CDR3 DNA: TGTGCCAGCATATCTGGGACAGGGTATTCACCCCTCCACTTT; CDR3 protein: CASISGTGYSPLHF
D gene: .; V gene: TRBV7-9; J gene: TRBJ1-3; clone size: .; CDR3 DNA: TGTGCCAGCAGTTCGGGACAAGGAGGAAACACCATATATTTT; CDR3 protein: CASSSGQGGNTIYF
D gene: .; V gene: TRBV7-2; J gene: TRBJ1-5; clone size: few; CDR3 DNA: TGTGCCAGCAGCTTAGAGCGGGGGTTCGGGGGCAGCAATCAGCCCCAGCATTTT; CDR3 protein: CASSLERGFGGSNQPQHF
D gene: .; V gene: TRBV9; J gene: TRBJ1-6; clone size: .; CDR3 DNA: TGTGCCAGCAGCGTAGAGGGAAGGAATTCACCCCTCCACTTT; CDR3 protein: CASSVEGRNSPLHF
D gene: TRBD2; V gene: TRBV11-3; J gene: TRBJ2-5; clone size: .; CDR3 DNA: TGTGCCAGCAGCTTAGCCCCGTGGACTAGTTGGGGTTTGGAGACCCAGTACTTC; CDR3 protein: CASSLAPWTSWGLETQYF
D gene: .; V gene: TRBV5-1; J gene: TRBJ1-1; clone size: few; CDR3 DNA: TGCGCCAGCAGCCCTACATGGACAGAAGACGGAGCTTTCTTT; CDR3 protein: CASSPTWTEDGAFF
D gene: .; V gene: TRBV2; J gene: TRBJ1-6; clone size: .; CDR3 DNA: TGTGCCAGCAGGACGGCGGTTTCACCCCTCCACTTT; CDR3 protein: CASRTAVSPLHF
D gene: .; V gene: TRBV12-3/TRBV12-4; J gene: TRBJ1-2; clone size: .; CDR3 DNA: TGTGCCAGCAGTTTATTTCCTCTTTCGGTTATCAACTTC; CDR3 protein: CASSLFPLSVINF
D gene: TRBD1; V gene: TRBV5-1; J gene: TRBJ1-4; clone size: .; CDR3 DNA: TGCGCCAGCAGCCCAGGACAGGGGCGAGCTAATGAAAAACTGTTTTTT; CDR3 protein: CASSPGQGRANEKLFF
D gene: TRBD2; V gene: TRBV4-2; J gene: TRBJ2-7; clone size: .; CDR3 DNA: TGTGCCAGCAGCCAGCTACTAGCGGGGGGCTACGAGCAGTACTTC; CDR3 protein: CASSQLLAGGYEQYF
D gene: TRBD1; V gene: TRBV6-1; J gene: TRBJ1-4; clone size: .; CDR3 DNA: TGTGCCAGCAGTGAAACGACAGGGAGGCTTAATGAAAAACTGTTTTTT; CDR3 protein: CASSETTGRLNEKLFF
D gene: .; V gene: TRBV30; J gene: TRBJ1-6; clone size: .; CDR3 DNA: TGTGCCTGGAACAGGGTCTCCTATAATTCACCCCTCCACTTT; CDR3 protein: CAWNRVSYNSPLHF